This entry features one T cell receptor delta chain sequence. This receptor's antigen is unknown. The input lacks base qualities; no much larger clone sits a single base away. The data are from a study of Vδ1+ human thymocytes (dated by TCRdb to between 2018 and 2020). Concerning the study at large: The study characterised mRNA-level TRG and TRD CDR3 repertoires of highly purified Vdelta1+ thymocytes from young children as a data resource. Validation of the multiplex-based CDR3 amplicon strategy against 5'RACE-based CDR3 amplicon generation methods had been performed previously. Study-wide conclusions, independent of this receptor: Despite high sort purity, 15% to 25% of thymic TRD sequences were Vdelta2 (and few Vdelta3), unlike peripheral blood Vdelta1+ controls. Donors did not cluster by age or sex, so the analyses were not stratified by age or sex. Unlike the oligoclonal repertoires in peripheral blood, the thymic TRG and TRD repertoires appeared highly polyclonal, with Gaussian CDR3 length distributions. The authors advised highly purified populations and single-cell validation, since unexpected Vdelta2 sequences could cause misinterpretation of bulk repertoire data. Donors shared many TRG clonotypes (up to roughly 6.9x10^3), but TRD repertoires were essentially private, with at most 120 shared.

The CDR3 spans 18 residues, from the cysteine through the phenylalanine. Only the CDR3 part of the read is kept: 54 bases, read in frame from the first base. Trimming leaves V shorter by 0 bases and J shorter by 1 base, with the junction holding 10 bases beyond the gene matches. According to the germline V gene, CDR1 reads TSWWSYY and CDR2 reads QGS. RNA extraction was carried out with the RNeasy mini kit, and reverse transcription was then done using Superscript III. CDR3 amplicons were generated by multiplex PCR with pooled V-gene forward primers and a constant-region reverse primer carrying Illumina adaptor overhangs. After gel purification, amplicons were indexed with Nextera index primers over around 8 extra PCR cycles and were then purified with AMPure XP beads. Sequencing of libraries was performed on an Illumina MiSeq using paired-end 250 bp reads, dual indexing and an approximately 20% PhiX spike-in. Per the authors' processing: FastQC was used to quality check the reads, while ea-utils fastq-join merged the TRG read pairs. IMGT/HighV-QUEST was used to annotate sequences, retaining only productive sequences with an unambiguous V-gene assignment, and each clonotype was defined by an identical CDR3 sequence. VDJtools 1.1.1, tcR 2.2.3, Treemap and vegan Shannon diversity in R 3.4.4 were used for downstream analysis. For TCRdb, the public reads were processed anew by CATT, and duplicate DNA sequences were folded into one row. For this entry, the V and J calls and clone size follow TCRdb and not the study's own pipeline. Counted in this sample were under 85,000 delta-chain clones; approximately 37% of them appeared once. Jointly, the top ten make up roughly 0.25% of the sample.

Thymic samples were depleted of alphabeta T cells, then CD3+ TCRVdelta1+ TCRVdelta2- thymocytes were FACS-sorted. The purity of the sorted Vdelta1+ thymocytes fell between roughly 97% and 99.6%. The thymic specimens were obtained from 7 or 8 paediatric patients who were undergoing corrective cardiac surgery and ranged in age from 5 days to 15 months. The thymic tissue was dispersed, and mononuclear cells were isolated using a Histopaque-1077 density gradient. The staining antibodies were anti-TCRVdelta1 clone TS8.2, anti-TCRVdelta2 clone B6, anti-CD3 clone HIT3a and anti-TCRalphabeta clone IP26. What was sequenced was Vdelta1+ gamma-delta thymocytes from the thymus. The cell subset or site label of this sample denotes: FACS-sorted CD3+ TCRalphabeta- TCRVdelta1+ TCRVdelta2- thymocytes. The source of this sequence is a boy younger than two who had congenital heart surgery. The chain is encoded by TRDV1 joined to TRDJ1, and 8 bases in between align with TRDD3. The DNA sequence is TGTGCTCTTGGGGAACTTCTGAGTGTGGGGGATCTCACCGATAAACTCATCTTT. It specifies CALGELLSVGDLTDKLIF.